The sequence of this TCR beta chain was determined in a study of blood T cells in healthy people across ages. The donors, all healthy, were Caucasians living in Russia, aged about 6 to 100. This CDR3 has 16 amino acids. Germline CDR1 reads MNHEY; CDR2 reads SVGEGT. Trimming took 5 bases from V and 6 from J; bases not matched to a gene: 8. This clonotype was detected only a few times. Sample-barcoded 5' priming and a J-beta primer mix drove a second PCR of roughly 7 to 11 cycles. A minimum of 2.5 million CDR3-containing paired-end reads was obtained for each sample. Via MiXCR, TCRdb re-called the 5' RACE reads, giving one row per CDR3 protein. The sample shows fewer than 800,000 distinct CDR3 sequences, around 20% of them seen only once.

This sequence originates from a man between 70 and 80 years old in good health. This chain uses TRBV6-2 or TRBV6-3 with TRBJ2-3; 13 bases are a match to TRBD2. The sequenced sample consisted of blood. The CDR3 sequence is CASSHGLAGAHDTQYF. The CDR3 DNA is TGTGCCAGCAGTCATGGACTAGCGGGAGCCCACGATACGCAGTATTTT.